The present TCR beta chain was sequenced within a study of blood T cell repertoires in COVID-19. V lost 5 bases, J lost 1 base, and 10 bases lay in between. The CDR3 extends over 14 amino acids. The V gene's germline CDR1 is MDHEN and CDR2 SYDVKM. Profiled with immunoSEQ multiplex PCR; TCRdb holds only in-frame clones, not every one. In the table there are about 310,000 clones, 90% of which are singletons. The TCR was taken from a woman in her late teens or twenties with acute COVID-19. The chain links TRBV28 to TRBJ2-3; D is uncertain. What was sequenced was PBMCs or T cells enriched from blood (not recorded which). CDR3 sequence: CASSIGSRTDTQYF. CDR3 DNA sequence: TGTGCCAGCAGTATCGGGTCCCGCACAGATACGCAGTATTTT.